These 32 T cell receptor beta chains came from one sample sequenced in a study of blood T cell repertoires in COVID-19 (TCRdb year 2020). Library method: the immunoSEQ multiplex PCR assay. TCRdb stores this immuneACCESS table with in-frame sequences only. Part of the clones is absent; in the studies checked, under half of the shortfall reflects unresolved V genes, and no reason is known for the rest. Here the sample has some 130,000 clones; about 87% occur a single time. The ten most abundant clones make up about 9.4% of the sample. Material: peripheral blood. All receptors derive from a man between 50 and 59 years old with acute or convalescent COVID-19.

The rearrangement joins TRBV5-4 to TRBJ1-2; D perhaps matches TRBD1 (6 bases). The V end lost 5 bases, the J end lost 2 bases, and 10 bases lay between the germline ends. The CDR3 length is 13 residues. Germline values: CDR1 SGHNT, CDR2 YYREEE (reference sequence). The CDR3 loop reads CASSSQGNYGYTF. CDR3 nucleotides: TGTGCCAGCAGTTCACAGGGAAACTATGGCTACACCTTC.

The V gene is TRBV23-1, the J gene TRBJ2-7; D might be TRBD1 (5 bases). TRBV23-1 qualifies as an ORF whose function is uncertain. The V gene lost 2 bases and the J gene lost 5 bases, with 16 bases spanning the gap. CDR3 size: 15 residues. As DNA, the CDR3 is TGCGCCAGCAGTCAAACCAGGGTTCAGCCGGACGAGCAGTACTTC. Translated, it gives CASSQTRVQPDEQYF.

The CDR3 DNA reads TGTGCCAGCAGCTTCCAGGGACTAGCGGCCCCCTACGAGCAGTACTTC. Protein product: CASSFQGLAAPYEQYF. The chain carries TRBV7-2 and TRBJ2-7; 11 bases fit TRBD2. CDR1 SGHTA and CDR2 FQGNSA come from the germline V gene. The CDR3 sequence is 16 residues long. V dropped 3 bases and J dropped 2; count of bases not matched to a gene: 6.

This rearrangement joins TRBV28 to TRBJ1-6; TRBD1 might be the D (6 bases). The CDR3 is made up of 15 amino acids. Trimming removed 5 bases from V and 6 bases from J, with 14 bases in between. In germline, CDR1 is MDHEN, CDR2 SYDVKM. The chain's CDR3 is CASSPPGQINSPLHF. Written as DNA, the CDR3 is TGTGCCAGCAGTCCCCCCGGACAGATTAATTCACCCCTCCACTTT.

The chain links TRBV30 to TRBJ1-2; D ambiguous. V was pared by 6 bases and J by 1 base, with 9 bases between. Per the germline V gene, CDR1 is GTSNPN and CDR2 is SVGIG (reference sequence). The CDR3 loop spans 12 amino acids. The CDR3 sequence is CACSDVNYGYTF. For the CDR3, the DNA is TGTGCCTGCTCAGATGTTAACTATGGCTACACCTTC.

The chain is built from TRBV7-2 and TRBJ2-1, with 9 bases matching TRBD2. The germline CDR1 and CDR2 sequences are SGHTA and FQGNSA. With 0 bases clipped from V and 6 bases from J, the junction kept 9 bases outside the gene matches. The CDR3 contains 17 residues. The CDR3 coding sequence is TGTGCCAGCAGCTTAGCCCTAGCGGGATTCATCATCAATGAGCAGTTCTTC. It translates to CASSLALAGFIINEQFF.

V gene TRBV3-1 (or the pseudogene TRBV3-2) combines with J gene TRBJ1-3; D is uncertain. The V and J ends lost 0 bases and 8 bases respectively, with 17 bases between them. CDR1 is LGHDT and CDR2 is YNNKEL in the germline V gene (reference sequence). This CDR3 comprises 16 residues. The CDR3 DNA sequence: TGTGCCAGCAGCCAAGAGTCGGGATTTTATGGGGACACCATATATTTT. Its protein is CASSQESGFYGDTIYF.

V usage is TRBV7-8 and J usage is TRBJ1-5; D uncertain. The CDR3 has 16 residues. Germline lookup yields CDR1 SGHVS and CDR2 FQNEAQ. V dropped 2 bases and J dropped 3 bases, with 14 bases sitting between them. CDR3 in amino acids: CASSLKGGLPNQPQHF. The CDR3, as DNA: TGTGCCAGCAGCTTAAAGGGCGGGCTTCCCAATCAGCCCCAGCATTTT.

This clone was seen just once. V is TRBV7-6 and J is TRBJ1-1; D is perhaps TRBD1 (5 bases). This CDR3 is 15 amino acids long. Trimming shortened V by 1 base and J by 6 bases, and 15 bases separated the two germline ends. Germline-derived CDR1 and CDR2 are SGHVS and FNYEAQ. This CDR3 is CASSLDDRPTAEAFF. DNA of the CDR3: TGTGCCAGCAGCTTAGATGACAGACCCACGGCTGAAGCTTTCTTT.

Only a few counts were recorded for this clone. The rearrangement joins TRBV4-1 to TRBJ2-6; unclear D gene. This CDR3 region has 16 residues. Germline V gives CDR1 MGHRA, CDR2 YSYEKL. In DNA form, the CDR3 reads TGCGCTTCAAGACGGAGTTCCGACTCTGGGGCCAACGTCCTGACTTTC. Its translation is CASRRSSDSGANVLTF.

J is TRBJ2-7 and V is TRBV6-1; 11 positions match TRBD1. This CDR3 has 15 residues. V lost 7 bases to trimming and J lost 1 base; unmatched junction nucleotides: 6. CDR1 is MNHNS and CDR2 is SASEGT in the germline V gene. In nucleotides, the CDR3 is TGTGCCAGCAAACTGGACAGGGGGCCTTCCTACGAGCAGTACTTC. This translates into CASKLDRGPSYEQYF.

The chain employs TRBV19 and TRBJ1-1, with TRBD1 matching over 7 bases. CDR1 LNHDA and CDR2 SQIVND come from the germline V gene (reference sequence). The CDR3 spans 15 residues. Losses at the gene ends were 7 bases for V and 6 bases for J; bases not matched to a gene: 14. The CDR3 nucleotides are TGTGCCAGTACCCAGACAGGGTTCGGTGTCGCTGAAGCTTTCTTT. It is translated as CASTQTGFGVAEAFF.

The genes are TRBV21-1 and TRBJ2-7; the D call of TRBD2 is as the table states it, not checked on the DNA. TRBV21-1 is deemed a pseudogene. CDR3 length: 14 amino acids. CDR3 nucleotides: TGTGCCAGCAGCAAGAAGGAGGATGACTGCGAGCAGTACTTC. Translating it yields CASSKKEDDCEQYF.

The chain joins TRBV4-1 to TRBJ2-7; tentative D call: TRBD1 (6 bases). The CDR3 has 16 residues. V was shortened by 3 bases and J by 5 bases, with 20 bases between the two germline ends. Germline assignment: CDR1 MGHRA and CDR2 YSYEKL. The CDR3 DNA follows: TGCGCCAGCAGCCATCCCTGGGGGCAGCTTACGGACGAGCAGTACTTC. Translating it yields CASSHPWGQLTDEQYF.

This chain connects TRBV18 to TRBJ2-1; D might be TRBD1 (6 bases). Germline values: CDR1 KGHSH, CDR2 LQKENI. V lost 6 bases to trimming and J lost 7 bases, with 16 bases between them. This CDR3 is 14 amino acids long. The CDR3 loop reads CASSGQGRRNEQFF. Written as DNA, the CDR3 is TGTGCCAGCTCGGGTCAGGGGAGAAGGAATGAGCAGTTCTTC.

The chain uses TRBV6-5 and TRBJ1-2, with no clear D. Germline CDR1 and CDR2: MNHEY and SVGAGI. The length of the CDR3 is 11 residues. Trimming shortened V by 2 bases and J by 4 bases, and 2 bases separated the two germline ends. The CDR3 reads CASSYLYGYTF. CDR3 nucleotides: TGTGCCAGCAGTTACCTCTATGGCTACACCTTC.

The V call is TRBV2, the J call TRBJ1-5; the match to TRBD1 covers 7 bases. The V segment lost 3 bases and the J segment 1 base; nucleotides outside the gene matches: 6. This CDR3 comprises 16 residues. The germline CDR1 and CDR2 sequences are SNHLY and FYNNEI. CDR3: CASSDRQGLSNQPQHF. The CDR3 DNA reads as TGTGCCAGCAGTGATAGACAGGGCCTCAGCAATCAGCCCCAGCATTTT.

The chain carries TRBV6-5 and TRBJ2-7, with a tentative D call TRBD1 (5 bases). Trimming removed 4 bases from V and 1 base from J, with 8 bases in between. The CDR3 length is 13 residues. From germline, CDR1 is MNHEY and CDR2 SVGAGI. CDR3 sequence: CASSWPGSYEQYF. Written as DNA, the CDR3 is TGTGCCAGCAGTTGGCCAGGGTCCTACGAGCAGTACTTC.

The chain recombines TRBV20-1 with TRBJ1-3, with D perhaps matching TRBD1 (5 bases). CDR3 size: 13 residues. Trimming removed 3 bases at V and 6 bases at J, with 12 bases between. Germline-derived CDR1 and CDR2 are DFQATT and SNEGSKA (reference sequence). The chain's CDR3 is CSASGGLENTIYF. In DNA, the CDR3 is TGCAGTGCTAGTGGGGGACTGGAAAACACCATATATTTT.

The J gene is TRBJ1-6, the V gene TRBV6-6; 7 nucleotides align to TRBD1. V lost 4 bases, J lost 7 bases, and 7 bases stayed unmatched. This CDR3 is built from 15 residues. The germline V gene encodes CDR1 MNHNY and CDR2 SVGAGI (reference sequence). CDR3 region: CASSSPGQLNSPLHF. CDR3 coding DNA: TGTGCCAGCAGTTCACCGGGACAGTTAAATTCACCCCTCCACTTT.

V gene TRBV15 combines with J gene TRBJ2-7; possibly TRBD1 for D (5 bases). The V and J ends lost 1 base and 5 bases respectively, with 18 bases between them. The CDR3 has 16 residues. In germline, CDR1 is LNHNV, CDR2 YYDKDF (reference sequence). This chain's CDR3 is CATSRGSFVGQNEQYF. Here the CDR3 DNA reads TGTGCCACCAGCAGAGGATCGTTTGTGGGGCAGAACGAGCAGTACTTC. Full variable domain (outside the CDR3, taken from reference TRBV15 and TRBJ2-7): DAMVIQNPRYQVTQFGKPVTLSCSQTLNHNVMYWYQQKSSQAPKLLFHYYDKDFNNEADTPDNFQSRRPNTSFCFLDIRSPGLGDTAMYLCATSRGSFVGQNEQYFGPGTRLTVT.

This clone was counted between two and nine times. As DNA, the CDR3 is TGCGCCAGCCTAAATTACCGGGACAAAGCTCGTAGAGTCGACGAGCAGTACTTC. This translates into CASLNYRDKARRVDEQYF. The chain employs TRBV5-1 and TRBJ2-7; a weak D match, TRBD1 (6 bases). Looked up from germline, CDR1 is SGHRS and CDR2 is YFSETQ. This CDR3 region has 18 residues. V lost 7 bases and J 5 bases, leaving 31 bases between the germline ends.

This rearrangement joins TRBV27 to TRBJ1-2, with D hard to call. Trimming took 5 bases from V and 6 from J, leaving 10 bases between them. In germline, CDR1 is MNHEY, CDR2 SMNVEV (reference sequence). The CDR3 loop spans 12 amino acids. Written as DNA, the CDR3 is TGTGCCAGCAGTGCCTGGAGCGATGGCTACACCTTC. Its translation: CASSAWSDGYTF.

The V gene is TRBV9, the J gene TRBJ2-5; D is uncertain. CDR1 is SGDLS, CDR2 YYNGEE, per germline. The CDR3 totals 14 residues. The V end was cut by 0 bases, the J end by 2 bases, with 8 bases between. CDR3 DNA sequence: TGTGCCAGCAGCGTAGGGGCCGATCAAGAGACCCAGTACTTC. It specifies CASSVGADQETQYF.

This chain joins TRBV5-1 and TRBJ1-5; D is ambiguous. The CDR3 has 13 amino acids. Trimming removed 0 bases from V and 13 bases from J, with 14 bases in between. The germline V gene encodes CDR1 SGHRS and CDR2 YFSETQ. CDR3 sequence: CASSLDPLGSQHF. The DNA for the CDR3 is TGCGCCAGCAGCTTGGATCCTCTCGGTAGTCAGCATTTT.

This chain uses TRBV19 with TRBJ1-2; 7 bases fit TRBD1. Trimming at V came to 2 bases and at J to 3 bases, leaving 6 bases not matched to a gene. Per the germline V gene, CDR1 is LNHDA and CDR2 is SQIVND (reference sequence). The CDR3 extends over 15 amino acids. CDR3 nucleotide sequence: TGTGCCAGTAGTATACGGCAGGGGGTCGACTATGGCTACACCTTC. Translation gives CASSIRQGVDYGYTF. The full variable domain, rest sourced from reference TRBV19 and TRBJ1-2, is DGGITQSPKYLFRKEGQNVTLSCEQNLNHDAMYWYRQDPGQGLRLIYYSQIVNDFQKGDIAEGYSVSREKKESFPLTVTSAQKNPTAFYLCASSIRQGVDYGYTFGSGTRLTVV.

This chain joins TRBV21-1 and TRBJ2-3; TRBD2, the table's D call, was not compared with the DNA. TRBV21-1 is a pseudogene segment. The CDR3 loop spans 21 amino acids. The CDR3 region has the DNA TGTGCCAGCAGCAAATCATGGGGCGACGAGAGGGGAGGGCCGAAGGCAGATACGCAGTATTTT. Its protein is CASSKSWGDERGGPKADTQYF.

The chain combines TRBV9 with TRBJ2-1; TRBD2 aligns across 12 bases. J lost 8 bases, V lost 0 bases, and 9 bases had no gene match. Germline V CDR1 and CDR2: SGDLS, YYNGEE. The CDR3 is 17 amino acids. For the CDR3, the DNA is TGTGCCAGCAGCGTAGACGGGAGACTAGCGGGAGATGATGAGCAGTTCTTC. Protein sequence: CASSVDGRLAGDDEQFF. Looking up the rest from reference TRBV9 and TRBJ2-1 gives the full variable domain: DSGVTQTPKHLITATGQRVTLRCSPRSGDLSVYWYQQSLDQGLQFLIQYYNGEERAKGNILERFSAQQFPDLHSELNLSSLELGDSALYFCASSVDGRLAGDDEQFFGPGTRLTVL.

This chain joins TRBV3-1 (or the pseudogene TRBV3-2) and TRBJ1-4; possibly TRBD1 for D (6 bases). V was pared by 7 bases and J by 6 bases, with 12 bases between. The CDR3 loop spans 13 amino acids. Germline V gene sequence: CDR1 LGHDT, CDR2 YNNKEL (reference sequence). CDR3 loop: CASTRGADEKLFF. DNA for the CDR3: TGTGCCAGCACCAGGGGAGCGGATGAAAAACTGTTTTTT.

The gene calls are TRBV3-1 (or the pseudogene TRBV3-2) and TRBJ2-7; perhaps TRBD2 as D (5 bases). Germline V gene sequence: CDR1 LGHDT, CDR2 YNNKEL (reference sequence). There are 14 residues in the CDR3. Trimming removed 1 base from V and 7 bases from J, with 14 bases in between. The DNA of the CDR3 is TGTGCCAGCAGCCAAGCACGAGGGTCGGGGGAGCAGTACTTC. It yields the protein CASSQARGSGEQYF.

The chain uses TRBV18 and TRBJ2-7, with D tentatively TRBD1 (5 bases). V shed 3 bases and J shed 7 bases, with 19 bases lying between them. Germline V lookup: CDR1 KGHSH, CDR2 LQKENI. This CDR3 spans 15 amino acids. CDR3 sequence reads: CASSPSGPGFREQYF. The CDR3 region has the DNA TGTGCCAGCTCACCTTCAGGGCCAGGGTTTAGAGAGCAGTACTTC.

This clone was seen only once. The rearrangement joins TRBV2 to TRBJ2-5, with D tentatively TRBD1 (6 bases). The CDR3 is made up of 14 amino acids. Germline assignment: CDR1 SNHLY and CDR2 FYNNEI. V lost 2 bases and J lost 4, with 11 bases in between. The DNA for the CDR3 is TGTGCCAGCAGTGAATGGGGGCGAGGAGAGACCCAGTACTTC. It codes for CASSEWGRGETQYF.